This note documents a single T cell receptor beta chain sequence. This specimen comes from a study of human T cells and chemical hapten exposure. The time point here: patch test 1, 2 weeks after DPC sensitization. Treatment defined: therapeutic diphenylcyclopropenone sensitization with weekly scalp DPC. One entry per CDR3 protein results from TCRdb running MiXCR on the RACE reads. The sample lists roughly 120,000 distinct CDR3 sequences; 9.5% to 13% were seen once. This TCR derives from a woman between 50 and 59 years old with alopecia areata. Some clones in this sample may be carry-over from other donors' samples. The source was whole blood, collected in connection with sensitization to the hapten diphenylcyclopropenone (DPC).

CDR3 loop: CASTLLPGELFF. The CDR3 bases are TGTGCCAGCACTCTCTTGCCCGGGGAGCTGTTTTTT. This sequence joins TRBV28 and TRBJ2-2; D unresolved. The V and J ends lost 7 bases and 6 bases respectively, with 9 bases between them. Germline V gene lookup returns CDR1 MDHEN and CDR2 SYDVKM. The CDR3 is made up of 12 amino acids.